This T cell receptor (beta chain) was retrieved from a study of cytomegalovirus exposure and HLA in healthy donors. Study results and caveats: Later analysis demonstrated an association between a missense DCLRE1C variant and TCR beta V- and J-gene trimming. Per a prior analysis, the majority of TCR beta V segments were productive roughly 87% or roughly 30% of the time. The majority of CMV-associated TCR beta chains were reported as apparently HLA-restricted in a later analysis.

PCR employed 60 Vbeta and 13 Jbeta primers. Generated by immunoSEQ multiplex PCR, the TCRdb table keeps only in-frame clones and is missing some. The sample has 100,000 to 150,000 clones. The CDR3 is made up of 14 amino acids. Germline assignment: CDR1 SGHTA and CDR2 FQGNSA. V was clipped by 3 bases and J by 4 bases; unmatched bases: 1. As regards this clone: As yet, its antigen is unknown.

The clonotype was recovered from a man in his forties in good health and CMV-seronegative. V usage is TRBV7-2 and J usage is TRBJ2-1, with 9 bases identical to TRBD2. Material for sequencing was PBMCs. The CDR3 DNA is TGTGCCAGCAGCTTTAGCGGGAGTTACAATGAGCAGTTCTTC. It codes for CASSFSGSYNEQFF.